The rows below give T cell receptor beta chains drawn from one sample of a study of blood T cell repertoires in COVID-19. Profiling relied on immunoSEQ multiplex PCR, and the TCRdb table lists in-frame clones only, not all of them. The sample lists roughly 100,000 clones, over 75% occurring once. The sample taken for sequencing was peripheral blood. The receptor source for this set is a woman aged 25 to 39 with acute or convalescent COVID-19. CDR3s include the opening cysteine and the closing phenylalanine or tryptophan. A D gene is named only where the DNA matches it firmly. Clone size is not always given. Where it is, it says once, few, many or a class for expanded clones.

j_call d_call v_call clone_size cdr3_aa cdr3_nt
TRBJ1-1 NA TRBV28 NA CASSRVEAFF TGTGCCAGCAGCAGGGTGGAAGCTTTCTTT
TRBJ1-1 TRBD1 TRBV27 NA CASSFYRTGKDTEAFF TGTGCCAGCAGTTTTTATCGGACAGGGAAGGATACTGAAGCTTTCTTT
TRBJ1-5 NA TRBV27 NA CASRSGGNQPQHF TGTGCCAGCAGGTCGGGGGGCAATCAGCCCCAGCATTTT
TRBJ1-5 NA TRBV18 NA CASSPASHNQPQHF TGTGCCAGCTCACCAGCCAGTCACAATCAGCCCCAGCATTTT
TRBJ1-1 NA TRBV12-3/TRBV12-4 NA CASSRTGFEAFF TGTGCCAGCAGCCGAACGGGGTTTGAAGCTTTCTTT
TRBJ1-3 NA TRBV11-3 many CASSSRTDSGNTIYF TGTGCCAGCAGCTCCCGGACAGACTCTGGAAACACCATATATTTT
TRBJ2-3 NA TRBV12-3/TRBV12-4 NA CASVWSGGDTQYF TGTGCCAGCGTGTGGTCCGGGGGAGATACGCAGTATTTT
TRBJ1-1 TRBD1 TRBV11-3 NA CASSSRQGMNTEAFF TGTGCCAGCAGCTCACGACAGGGAATGAACACTGAAGCTTTCTTT
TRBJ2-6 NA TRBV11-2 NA CASSFEGGASGANVLTF TGTGCCAGCAGCTTCGAAGGGGGGGCATCTGGGGCCAACGTCCTGACTTTC
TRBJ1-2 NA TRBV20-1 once CSAPGRYGYTF TGCAGTGCCCCGGGGAGGTATGGCTACACCTTC
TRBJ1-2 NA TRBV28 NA CASNLGGSYGYTF TGTGCCAGCAATCTCGGGGGATCTTATGGCTACACCTTC
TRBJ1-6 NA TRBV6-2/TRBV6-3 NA CASSYSGVSPLHF TGTGCCAGCAGTTACTCGGGCGTTTCACCCCTCCACTTT
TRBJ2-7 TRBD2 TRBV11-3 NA CASSLRTSGAYEQYF TGTGCCAGCAGCTTAAGGACTAGCGGGGCCTACGAGCAGTACTTC
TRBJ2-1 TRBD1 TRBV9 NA CASSLGQGNEQFF TGTGCCAGCAGCCTCGGACAGGGGAATGAGCAGTTCTTC
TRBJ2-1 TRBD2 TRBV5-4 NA CASSLDGGGVNEQFF TGTGCCAGCAGCTTGGATGGCGGGGGGGTGAATGAGCAGTTCTTC
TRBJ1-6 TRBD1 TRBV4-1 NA CASSQDVQGVTPLHF TGCGCCAGCAGCCAAGATGTTCAGGGGGTTACACCCCTCCACTTT
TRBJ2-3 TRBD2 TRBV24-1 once CATSDLRGLAGPDTQYF TGTGCCACCAGTGATTTACGTGGACTAGCGGGGCCAGATACGCAGTATTTT
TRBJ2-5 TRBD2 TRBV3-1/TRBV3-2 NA CASSRGGEETQYF TGTGCCAGCAGCCGCGGGGGGGAAGAGACCCAGTACTTC
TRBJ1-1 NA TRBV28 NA CASSLIAGFGEAFF TGTGCCAGCAGTTTGATTGCAGGGTTCGGCGAAGCTTTCTTT
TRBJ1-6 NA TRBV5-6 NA CASSPTIGLSEGSPLHF TGTGCCAGCAGCCCGACAATAGGACTCTCCGAAGGTTCACCCCTCCACTTT
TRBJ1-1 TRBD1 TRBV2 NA CASSEAPRTGSGNTEAFF TGTGCCAGCAGTGAAGCGCCAAGGACAGGGTCCGGGAACACTGAAGCTTTCTTT
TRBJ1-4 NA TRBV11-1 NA CASSLSLNEKLFF TGTGCCAGCAGCTTAAGCTTGAATGAAAAACTGTTTTTT
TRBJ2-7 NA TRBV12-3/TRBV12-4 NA CASSLSVGGQYF TGTGCCAGCAGTTTGAGTGTAGGCGGGCAGTACTTC
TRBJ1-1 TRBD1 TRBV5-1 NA CASSSDLVGQGGTEAFF TGCGCCAGCAGCTCAGACCTTGTTGGACAGGGAGGTACTGAAGCTTTCTTT
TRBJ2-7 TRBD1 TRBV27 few CASSLTGDREQYF TGTGCCAGCAGTTTAACAGGGGACCGCGAGCAGTACTTC
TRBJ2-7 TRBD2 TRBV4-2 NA CASSPPRGAGDNEQYF TGTGCCAGCAGCCCCCCACGAGGAGCGGGGGACAACGAGCAGTACTTC
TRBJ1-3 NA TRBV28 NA CASSPLARGGFSGNTIYF TGTGCCAGCAGCCCCCTTGCCAGGGGTGGGTTCTCTGGAAACACCATATATTTT
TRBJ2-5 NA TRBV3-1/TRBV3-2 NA CASSQDLQARKTQYF TGTGCCAGCAGCCAAGATTTACAGGCGAGGAAGACCCAGTACTTC
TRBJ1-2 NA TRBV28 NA CASGQLYGYTF TGTGCCAGCGGACAGCTCTATGGCTACACCTTC
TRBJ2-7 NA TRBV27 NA CASSLRTPGYSYEQYF TGTGCCAGCAGTTTACGAACTCCGGGGTATTCCTACGAGCAGTACTTC
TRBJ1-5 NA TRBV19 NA CASSIGQYSNQPQHF TGTGCCAGTAGTATTGGCCAGTATAGCAATCAGCCCCAGCATTTT
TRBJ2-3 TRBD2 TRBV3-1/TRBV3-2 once CASSLSSGGLGTQYF TGTGCCAGCAGCCTATCTAGCGGGGGGCTTGGTACGCAGTATTTT
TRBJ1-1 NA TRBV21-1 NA CASTKSGGQQEAFF TGTGCCAGCACCAAAAGCGGGGGACAGCAAGAAGCTTTCTTT
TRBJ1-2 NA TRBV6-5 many CASTSTDYGYTF TGTGCCAGCACTTCGACAGACTATGGCTACACCTTC
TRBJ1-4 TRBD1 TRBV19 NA CASSRRGANEKLFF TGTGCCAGTAGTCGCAGGGGGGCTAATGAAAAACTGTTTTTT